This TCR beta chain was identified in a study of a mutant IDH1 vaccine in newly diagnosed glioma. Study-wide background: Treatment recipients were approximately 60% male and about 40% female, and their mean age was around 37 years.

Clones were read by immunoSEQ multiplex PCR, and TCRdb kept only the in-frame ones, dropping some. This sample yields roughly 30,000 clones, of which roughly four fifths are seen a single time; 24% belongs to the top ten. Comment on this clone: The antigen is not known.

The CDR3 has 14 amino acids. CDR1 is SGHTA, CDR2 FQGTGA, per germline. V was cut by 5 bases and J by 0 bases, with 10 bases left in between. As to time point: week 5, during vaccination. Doses consisted of 300 ug of mutant IDH1 20-mer peptide each, paired with topical imiquimod. The sequencing here drew on PBMCs, taken from a glioma patient whose treatment included an IDH1 peptide vaccine. The TCR was taken from a young man with glioma. The J gene is TRBJ1-1, the V gene TRBV7-3, with D tentatively TRBD1 (5 bases). The CDR3 loop is CASSPDSLNTEAFF. The CDR3 nucleotides read TGTGCCAGCAGCCCCGACAGCTTGAACACTGAAGCTTTCTTT.